The clone carrying this T cell receptor (beta chain) is medium-sized. These data are taken from a study of CXCR3 chemokines and chemotherapy response in bladder cancer. Germline V gene sequence: CDR1 LNHDA, CDR2 SQIVND (reference sequence). The V and J ends lost 3 bases and 3 bases respectively, with 15 bases between them. The CDR3 totals 15 residues. TCRdb independently ran MiXCR on the PCR reads; one entry per CDR3 protein. The sample comprises 1,500 to 2,000 distinct CDR3 sequences, 20% to 25% of which are singletons, and around 40% rests with the top ten. The chain uses TRBV19 and TRBJ2-7; D may be TRBD2 (5 bases). Sample collection was performed from a patient whose treatment included neoadjuvant chemotherapy. The sequence was obtained from a human donor with bladder cancer that did not respond to neoadjuvant chemotherapy. Here the CDR3 reads CASSIFPGSGYEQYF. In DNA form, the CDR3 reads TGTGCCAGTAGTATCTTCCCGGGGTCCGGCTACGAGCAGTACTTC.